This T cell receptor beta chain was retrieved from a study of cytomegalovirus exposure and HLA in healthy donors. PCR primers comprised 60 Vbeta and 13 Jbeta primers. Using immunoSEQ multiplex PCR, the repertoire was profiled, and TCRdb retains in-frame clones only, with some absent. The sample holds under 200,000 clones, 81% seen once. The CDR3 runs 18 residues. V shed 0 bases and J 4 bases; nucleotides not matched to a gene: 10. The germline V gene encodes CDR1 SGDLS and CDR2 YYNGEE. The rearrangement links TRBV9 to TRBJ2-1, with 10 positions matching TRBD1. Specimen: PBMCs. The source of this sequence is a young woman in good health and CMV-seronegative. CDR3 loop: CASSVGRQGAEIYNEQFF. DNA of the CDR3: TGTGCCAGCAGCGTAGGAAGACAGGGGGCGGAGATATACAATGAGCAGTTCTTC.